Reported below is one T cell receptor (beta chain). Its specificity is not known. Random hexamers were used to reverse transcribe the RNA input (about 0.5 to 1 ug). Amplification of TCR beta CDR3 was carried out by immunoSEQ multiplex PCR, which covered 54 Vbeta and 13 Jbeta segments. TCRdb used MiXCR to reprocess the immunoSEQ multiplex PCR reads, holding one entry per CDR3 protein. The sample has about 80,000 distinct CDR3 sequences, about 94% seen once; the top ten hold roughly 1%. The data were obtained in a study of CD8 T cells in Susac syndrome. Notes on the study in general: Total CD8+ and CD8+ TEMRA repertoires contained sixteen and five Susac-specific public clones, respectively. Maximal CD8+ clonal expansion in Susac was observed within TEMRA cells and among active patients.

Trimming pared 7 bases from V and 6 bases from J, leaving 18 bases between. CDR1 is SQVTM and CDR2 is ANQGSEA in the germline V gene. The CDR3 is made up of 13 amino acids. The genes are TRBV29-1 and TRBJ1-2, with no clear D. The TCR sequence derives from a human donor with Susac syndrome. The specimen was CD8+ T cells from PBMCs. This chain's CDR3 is CSATVPERNGYTF. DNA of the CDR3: TGCAGCGCCACGGTCCCGGAGCGAAATGGCTACACCTTC.